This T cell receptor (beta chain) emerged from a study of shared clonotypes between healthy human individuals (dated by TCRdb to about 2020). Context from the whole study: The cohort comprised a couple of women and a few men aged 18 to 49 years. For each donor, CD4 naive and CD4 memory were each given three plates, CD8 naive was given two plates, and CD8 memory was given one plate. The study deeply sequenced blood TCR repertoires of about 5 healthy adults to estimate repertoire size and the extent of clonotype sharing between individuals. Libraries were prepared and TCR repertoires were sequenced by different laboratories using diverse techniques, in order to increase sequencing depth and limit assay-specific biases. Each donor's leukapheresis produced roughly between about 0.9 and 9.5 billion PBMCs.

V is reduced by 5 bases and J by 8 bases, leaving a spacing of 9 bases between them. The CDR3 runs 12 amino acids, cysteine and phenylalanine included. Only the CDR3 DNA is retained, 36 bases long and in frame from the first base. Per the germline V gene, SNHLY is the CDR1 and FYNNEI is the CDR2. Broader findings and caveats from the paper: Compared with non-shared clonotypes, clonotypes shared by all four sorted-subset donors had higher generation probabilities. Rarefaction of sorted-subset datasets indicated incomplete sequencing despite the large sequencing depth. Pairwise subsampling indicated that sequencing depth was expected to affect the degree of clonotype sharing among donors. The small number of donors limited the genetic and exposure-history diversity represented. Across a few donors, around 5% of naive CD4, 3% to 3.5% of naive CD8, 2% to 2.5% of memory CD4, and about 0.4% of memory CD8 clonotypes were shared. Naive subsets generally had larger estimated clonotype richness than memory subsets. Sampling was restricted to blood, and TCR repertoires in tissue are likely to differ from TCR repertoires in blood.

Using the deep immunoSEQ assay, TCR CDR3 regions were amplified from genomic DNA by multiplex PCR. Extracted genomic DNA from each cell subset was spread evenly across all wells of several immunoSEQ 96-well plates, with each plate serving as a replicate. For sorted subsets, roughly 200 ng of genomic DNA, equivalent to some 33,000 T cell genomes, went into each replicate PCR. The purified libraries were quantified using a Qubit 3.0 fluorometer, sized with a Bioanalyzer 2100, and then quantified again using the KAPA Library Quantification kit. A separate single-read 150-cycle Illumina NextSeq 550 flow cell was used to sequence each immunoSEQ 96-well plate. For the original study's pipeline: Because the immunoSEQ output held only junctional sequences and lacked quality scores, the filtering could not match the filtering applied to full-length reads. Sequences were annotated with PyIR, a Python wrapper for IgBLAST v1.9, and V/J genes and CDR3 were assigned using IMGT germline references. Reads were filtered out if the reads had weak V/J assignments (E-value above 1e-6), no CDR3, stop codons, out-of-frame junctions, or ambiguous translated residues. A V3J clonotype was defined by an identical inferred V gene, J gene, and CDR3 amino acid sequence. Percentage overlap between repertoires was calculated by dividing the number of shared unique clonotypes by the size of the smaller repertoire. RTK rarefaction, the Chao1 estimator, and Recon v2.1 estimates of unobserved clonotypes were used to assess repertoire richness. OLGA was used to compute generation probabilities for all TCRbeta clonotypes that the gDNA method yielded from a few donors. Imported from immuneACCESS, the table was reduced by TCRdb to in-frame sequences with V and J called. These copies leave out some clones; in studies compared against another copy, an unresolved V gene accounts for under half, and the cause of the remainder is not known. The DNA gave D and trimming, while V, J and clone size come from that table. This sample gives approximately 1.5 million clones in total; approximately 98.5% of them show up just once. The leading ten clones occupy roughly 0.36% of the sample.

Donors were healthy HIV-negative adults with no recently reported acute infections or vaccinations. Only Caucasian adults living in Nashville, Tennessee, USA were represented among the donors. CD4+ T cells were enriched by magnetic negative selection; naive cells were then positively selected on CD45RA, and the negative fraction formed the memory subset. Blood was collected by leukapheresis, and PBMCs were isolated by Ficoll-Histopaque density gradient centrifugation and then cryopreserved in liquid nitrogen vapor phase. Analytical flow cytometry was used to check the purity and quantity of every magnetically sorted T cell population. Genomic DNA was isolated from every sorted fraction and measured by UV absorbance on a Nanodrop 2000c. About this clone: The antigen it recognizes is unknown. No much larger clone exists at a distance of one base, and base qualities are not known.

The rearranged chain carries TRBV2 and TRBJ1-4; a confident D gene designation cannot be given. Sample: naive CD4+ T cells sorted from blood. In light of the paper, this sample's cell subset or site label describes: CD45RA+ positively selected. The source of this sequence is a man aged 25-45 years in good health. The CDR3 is CASSSQNEKLFF. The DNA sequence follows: TGTGCCAGCAGTTCCCAGAACGAAAAACTGTTTTTT.